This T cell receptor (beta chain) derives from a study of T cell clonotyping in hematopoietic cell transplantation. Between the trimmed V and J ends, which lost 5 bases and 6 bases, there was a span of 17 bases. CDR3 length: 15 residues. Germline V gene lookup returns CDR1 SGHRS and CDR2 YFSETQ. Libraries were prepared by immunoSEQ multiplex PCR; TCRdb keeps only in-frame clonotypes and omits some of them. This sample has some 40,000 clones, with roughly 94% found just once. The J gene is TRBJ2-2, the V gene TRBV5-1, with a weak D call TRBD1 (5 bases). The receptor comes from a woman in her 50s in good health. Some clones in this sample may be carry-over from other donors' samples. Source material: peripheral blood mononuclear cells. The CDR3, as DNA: TGCGCCAGCAGGCCCACACCAAAGGGGTCCGGGGAGCTGTTTTTT. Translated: CASRPTPKGSGELFF.